The T cell receptor (beta chain) described here comes from a study of blood T cell repertoires in COVID-19. The CDR3 is 15 amino acids. Germline V gives CDR1 ENHRY, CDR2 SYGVKD. Trimming took 7 bases from V and 5 from J; bases not matched to a gene: 7. Only in-frame clones appear in the TCRdb table, and some are missing; sequencing was by immunoSEQ multiplex PCR. The top ten hold around 3.4% of the sample, which has 200,000 to 250,000 clones, over 65% seen once. This chain connects TRBV10-3 to TRBJ1-4; TRBD1 agrees at 10 bases. Sequenced material: PBMCs or T cells enriched from blood (not recorded which). The sequence came from a woman aged 55-69 years who had recovered from COVID-19. CDR3 in amino acids: CAIKPGQGSNEKLFF. CDR3 nucleotides: TGTGCCATCAAACCGGGACAGGGGTCAAATGAAAAACTGTTTTTT.